A single sample is the source of the 8 T cell receptor beta chains below, sequenced in a study of beta chain features in type 1 diabetes. Since all of the isolated RNA was reverse transcribed, expressed TCRB transcripts were what got sequenced. Sequenced by immunoSEQ multiplex PCR; TCRdb stores in-frame clones only, minus some. The table lists about 620,000 clones, 15% to 18% of them singletons, with under 0.095% in the top ten. Material: naive CD4+ T cells from blood. Source of these receptors: a man aged 18 to 30 in good health.

The chain uses TRBV28 and TRBJ2-7; TRBD1 matches at 8 bases. Per germline, CDR1 MDHEN and CDR2 SYDVKM. J lost 0 bases, V lost 5 bases, and 6 bases had no gene match. This CDR3 has 15 residues. The CDR3, as DNA: TGTGCCAGCAGTCGCCAGGGGGCCCTCTCCTACGAGCAGTACTTC. Translation: CASSRQGALSYEQYF.

This clone has a handful of counts. The chain recombines TRBV19 with TRBJ1-1; no reliable D call. The CDR3 spans 17 residues. V lost 5 bases and J lost 1, with 20 bases in between. CDR1 and CDR2 (germline): LNHDA, SQIVND (reference sequence). The CDR3 spells CASSAIGRMTKNTEAFF. In nucleotides, the CDR3 is TGTGCCAGTAGTGCAATTGGGCGGATGACCAAGAACACTGAAGCTTTCTTT.

The gene calls are TRBV5-4 and TRBJ2-7; the match to TRBD2 covers 8 bases. V shed 0 bases, J shed 2 bases, and the junction held 7 bases outside the gene matches. Germline CDR1 reads SGHNT; CDR2 reads YYREEE (reference sequence). This CDR3 contains 16 residues. CDR3 amino acids: CASSLGPAGGAYEQYF. Here the CDR3 DNA reads TGTGCCAGCAGCTTGGGGCCCGCGGGGGGAGCCTACGAGCAGTACTTC.

A few counts support this clone. This chain joins TRBV27 and TRBJ2-7; either TRBD1 or TRBD2 may supply D (5 bases each). The V gene lost 2 bases and the J gene lost 5 bases, with 22 bases spanning the gap. The germline gives CDR1 MNHEY, CDR2 SMNVEV (reference sequence). This CDR3 spans 17 amino acids. The CDR3 coding sequence is TGTGCCAGCAGTTTAGATGCTGGGACGGTCTATATCAACGAGCAGTACTTC. Its protein is CASSLDAGTVYINEQYF.

The sample holds a few counts of this clone. The rearrangement uses TRBV11-2 and TRBJ1-2; perhaps TRBD1 as D (6 bases). Germline CDR1 reads SGHAT; CDR2 reads FQNNGV. V was cut by 4 bases and J by 3 bases, with 9 bases left in between. CDR3 length: 13 residues. The CDR3 reads CASSWRTDYGYTF. For the CDR3, the DNA is TGTGCCAGCAGCTGGAGGACAGACTATGGCTACACCTTC.

The sample holds a few counts of this clone. V is TRBV11-2 and J is TRBJ1-2; no clear D gene. Trimming stripped 1 base from V and 8 bases from J, with 14 bases between. Germline assignment: CDR1 SGHAT and CDR2 FQNNGV. The CDR3 extends over 14 amino acids. The CDR3 nucleotides read TGTGCCAGCAGCTTAGTAGTTCGCGGTGAGGGCTACACCTTC. Its protein product is CASSLVVRGEGYTF.

The gene calls are TRBV29-1 and TRBJ1-1; D gene ambiguous. The CDR3 extends over 13 amino acids. Germline CDR1 reads SQVTM; CDR2 reads ANQGSEA. V was trimmed by 3 bases and J by 1 base, leaving 9 bases between them. CDR3 loop: CSVDGRRNTEAFF. CDR3 sequence (DNA): TGCAGCGTTGACGGGCGCAGGAACACTGAAGCTTTCTTT.

This clone was seen a handful of times. The chain combines TRBV5-4 with TRBJ1-1; weak D call: TRBD1 (6 bases). CDR1 is SGHNT, CDR2 YYREEE, per germline (reference sequence). The CDR3 sequence is 15 residues long. The V and J ends lost 4 bases and 4 bases respectively, with 17 bases between them. CDR3 residues: CASSARRGVSTEAFF. The CDR3 region has the DNA TGTGCCAGCAGCGCGCGGAGGGGGGTAAGCACTGAAGCTTTCTTT.